Shown below are 25 T cell receptor beta chains from a single sample sequenced in a study of patients with pleural tuberculosis. TCRdb used MiXCR to reprocess the reads, holding one entry per CDR3 protein. The sample contains approximately 50,000 distinct CDR3 sequences, less than 9.5% of which appear only once. Receptors were obtained from a human donor with pleural tuberculosis.

V is TRBV12-3 or TRBV12-4 and J is TRBJ2-2; 8 positions agree with TRBD1. CDR3 length equals 15 residues. J was trimmed by 3 bases and V by 7 bases; bases with no gene match: 7. In nucleotides, the CDR3 is TGTGCCAGCACATTAAGGACAGGGTACACCGGGGAGCTGTTTTTT. It encodes CASTLRTGYTGELFF.

The rearrangement joins TRBV11-2 to TRBJ1-5; 7 nucleotides match TRBD1. CDR1 is SGHAT, CDR2 FQNNGV, per germline. The CDR3 length is 13 residues. Losses at the gene ends were 3 bases for V and 4 bases for J; bases not matched to a gene: 0. DNA of the CDR3: TGTGCCAGCAGCTTGGACAGGAATCAGCCCCAGCATTTT. Amino acid sequence: CASSLDRNQPQHF.

At least ten counts were recorded for this clonotype. The rearrangement uses TRBV12-3 or TRBV12-4 and TRBJ2-7, with 7 bases fitting TRBD1. This CDR3 has 16 residues. V gave up 6 bases and J gave up 0 bases; unmatched junction bases: 11. In DNA form, the CDR3 reads TGTGCCAGCAGAAGTTCAGGGACAGCACGCTCCTACGAGCAGTACTTC. Its protein is CASRSSGTARSYEQYF.

The J gene is TRBJ2-3, the V gene TRBV2; D call uncertain. The J call may be faulty, since TRBJ1-5 better matches the DNA end. The CDR3 is 13 residues long. Germline V gene sequence: CDR1 SNHLY, CDR2 FYNNEI. The CDR3 is CASSGRRTDTQHF. In DNA form, the CDR3 reads TGTGCCAGCAGCGGGAGGCGCACAGATACGCAGCATTTT.

This clonotype was counted at least ten times. This sequence joins TRBV18 and TRBJ2-1; D gene unclear. V gave up 5 bases and J gave up 5 bases, with 10 bases separating them. There are 13 residues in the CDR3. CDR1 is KGHSH, CDR2 LQKENI, per germline. The CDR3, as DNA: TGTGCCAGCTCATCTAGGGCAGACAATGAGCAGTTCTTC. Protein: CASSSRADNEQFF.

V and J are TRBV12-3 or TRBV12-4 and TRBJ2-7; D assignment may be TRBD1 or TRBD2 (5 bases each). This CDR3 contains 11 residues. V was cut by 3 bases and J by 7 bases, with 7 bases left in between. The CDR3 loop reads CASSLWGEQYF. The CDR3, as DNA: TGTGCCAGCAGTTTGTGGGGGGAGCAGTACTTC.

The chain is built from TRBV12-3 or TRBV12-4 and TRBJ1-2, with D possibly being TRBD1 (5 bases). CDR3 size: 13 residues. V shed 1 base and J shed 8 bases, with 11 bases lying between them. The CDR3 DNA follows: TGTGCCAGCAGTTTAGACAGGAGACGAGGCTACACCTTC. Encoded protein: CASSLDRRRGYTF.

This clonotype has a count of ten or more. The chain joins TRBV28 to TRBJ2-5; 12 bases match TRBD2. After removal of 4 bases from V and 0 bases from J, the junction contained 3 bases not matched to a gene. The CDR3 length is 16 residues. CDR1 MDHEN and CDR2 SYDVKM come from the germline V gene. The DNA of the CDR3 is TGTGCCAGCAGTTCCCGACTAGCGGGGGACCAAGAGACCCAGTACTTC. It translates to CASSSRLAGDQETQYF.

This clonotype has a count of ten or more. The chain is built from TRBV20-1 and TRBJ1-1; a weak D match, TRBD1 (5 bases). The germline V and J ends were trimmed by 3 bases and 6 bases, with 20 bases remaining between them. Germline CDR1 and CDR2: DFQATT and SNEGSKA (reference sequence). CDR3 length equals 15 residues. CDR3 in DNA: TGCAGTGCTAGGGGGCCCTCGGTGGGGTTTCCTGAAGCTTTCTTT. Translation: CSARGPSVGFPEAFF.

This clonotype was seen more than once but under ten times. Since a much larger clone is just one base distant, this may be a read error. This chain links TRBV27 with TRBJ2-1; no clear D gene. This CDR3 spans 15 amino acids. Germline assignment: CDR1 MNHEY and CDR2 SMNVEV (reference sequence). V was cut by 6 bases and J by 4 bases, with 16 bases left in between. The CDR3 loop reads CASRPTGGSYNEQFF. CDR3 sequence (DNA): TGTGCCAGCAGACCGACTGGCGGTTCTTACAATGAGCAGTTCTTC.

V and J are TRBV29-1 and TRBJ2-1; 12 bases map to TRBD2. The CDR3 has 15 residues. CDR1 is SQVTM and CDR2 is ANQGSEA in the germline V gene. Unmatched junction bases numbered 6, after V lost 6 bases and J lost 3 bases. The CDR3 reads CSVAATSGSYNEQFF. CDR3 in DNA: TGCAGCGTAGCCGCGACTAGCGGGAGCTACAATGAGCAGTTCTTC.

As concerns this clonotype: A read error may explain this, as a much larger clone is one base away. This chain uses TRBV28 with TRBJ2-5; 7 bases line up with TRBD2. CDR1 and CDR2 (germline): MDHEN, SYDVKM. The CDR3 sequence is 15 residues long. V was clipped by 0 bases and J by 1 base; unmatched bases: 2. The CDR3 reads CASSLWASGQETQYF. For the CDR3, the DNA is TGTGCCAGCAGTTTATGGGCTAGCGGCCAAGAGACCCAGTACTTC.

The gene calls are TRBV12-3 or TRBV12-4 and TRBJ2-5; D gene uncertain. This CDR3 is 13 amino acids long. V was trimmed by 3 bases and J by 3 bases, leaving 8 bases between them. The CDR3 nucleotides are TGTGCCAGCAGTTTTAATGAAGAAGAGACCCAGTACTTC. Amino acids: CASSFNEEETQYF.

This clonotype was picked up many times. The chain couples TRBV20-1 to TRBJ1-6; D is perhaps TRBD1 (5 bases). Between the trimmed V and J ends, which lost 5 bases and 5 bases, there was a span of 16 bases. This CDR3 has 15 amino acids. Germline V gene data show CDR1 as DFQATT and CDR2 as SNEGSKA (reference sequence). The CDR3 DNA reads as TGCAGTGCTGTAGTTGCCGGGACTAATAATTCACCCCTCCACTTT. It translates to CSAVVAGTNNSPLHF.

Many counts were recorded for this clonotype. The rearrangement uses TRBV13 and TRBJ2-5; no definite D call. There are 16 residues in the CDR3. Between the trimmed V and J ends, which lost 5 bases and 0 bases, there was a span of 16 bases. CDR1 and CDR2 from the germline V gene are PRHDT and FYEKMQ (reference sequence). The CDR3 bases are TGTGCCAGCAGCGTTAACAGCGTTTCGTACCAAGAGACCCAGTACTTC. Protein product: CASSVNSVSYQETQYF.

This clonotype was observed many times. The chain carries TRBV3-1 and TRBJ2-1, with TRBD1 matching 8 bases. Per the germline V gene, CDR1 is LGHDT and CDR2 is YNNKEL (reference sequence). Trimming at V came to 0 bases and at J to 7 bases, leaving 2 bases not matched to a gene. The CDR3 runs 14 residues. The CDR3 here is CASSQETGENEQFF. The CDR3 nucleotides read TGTGCCAGCAGCCAAGAGACAGGGGAGAATGAGCAGTTCTTC.

This clonotype has a count of ten or more. This rearrangement joins TRBV29-1 to TRBJ1-2; maybe TRBD1 (6 bases). This CDR3 has 12 residues. Germline V lookup: CDR1 SQVTM, CDR2 ANQGSEA. Trimming pared 6 bases from V and 0 bases from J, leaving 8 bases between. The CDR3 DNA sequence: TGCAGCGTGGGACATCCTAACTATGGCTACACCTTC. Amino acids: CSVGHPNYGYTF.

This clonotype appeared many times. The rearrangement joins TRBV28 to TRBJ2-7; no reliable D call. CDR3 length: 11 amino acids. Trimming pared 5 bases from V and 3 bases from J, leaving 5 bases between. Per germline, CDR1 MDHEN and CDR2 SYDVKM. CDR3 sequence reads: CASSKYYEQYF. The CDR3 nucleotides are TGTGCCAGCAGTAAGTACTACGAGCAGTACTTC.

This clonotype was detected a few times. A much larger clone lies one base from this, so it may be a read error. V is TRBV20-1 and J is TRBJ2-3; D perhaps matches TRBD1 (6 bases). The CDR3 consists of 14 residues. V was cut by 0 bases and J by 3 bases, with 10 bases left in between. In germline, CDR1 is DFQATT, CDR2 SNEGSKA (reference sequence). DNA of the CDR3: TGCAGTGCTAGAGATACTAGGGGGACAGATACGCAGTATTTT. It translates to CSARDTRGTDTQYF.

This clonotype was seen at least ten times. V is TRBV29-1 and J is TRBJ2-5; D uncertain. V lost 0 bases and J lost 0, with 2 bases in between. The germline V gene has CDR1 SQVTM and CDR2 ANQGSEA. CDR3 length: 12 residues. The CDR3 bases are TGCAGCGTTGAAGACAACCAAGAGACCCAGTACTTC. Translating it yields CSVEDNQETQYF.

This chain uses TRBV11-2 with TRBJ2-3, with D uncertain. This CDR3 contains 15 residues. Germline V gives CDR1 SGHAT, CDR2 FQNNGV. The CDR3 DNA sequence: TGTGCTGGCAGCAGTCAACGACTTCTTGCAGATACGCAGTATTTT. It specifies CAGSSQRLLADTQYF.

In its sample, this clonotype was seen many times. The chain is built from TRBV4-2 and TRBJ2-3; D ambiguous. Germline CDR1 is LGHNA and CDR2 is YNFKEQ. CDR3 length: 14 amino acids. V was cut by 5 bases and J by 2 bases, with 11 bases left in between. The DNA of the CDR3 is TGTGCCAGCAGCGATCTTATCCTCACAGATACGCAGTATTTT. As protein: CASSDLILTDTQYF.

Many counts were recorded for this clonotype. The J gene is TRBJ2-1, the V gene TRBV11-2, with D perhaps matching TRBD1 (6 bases). V was trimmed by 5 bases and J by 8 bases, leaving 16 bases between them. The CDR3 runs 14 residues. Germline loops: CDR1 SGHAT, CDR2 FQNNGV. The CDR3 DNA reads TGTGCCAGCAGCCAGAAGGACAGAGGGCATGAGCAGTTCTTC. It encodes CASSQKDRGHEQFF.

There are many counts of this clonotype. The chain joins TRBV3-1 to TRBJ1-1; D is ambiguous. V lost 0 bases, J lost 4 bases, and 6 bases lay in between. The V gene's germline CDR1 is LGHDT and CDR2 YNNKEL (reference sequence). CDR3 length equals 13 residues. The CDR3 spells CASSQDKATEAFF. The CDR3 DNA follows: TGTGCCAGCAGCCAAGATAAGGCCACTGAAGCTTTCTTT.

This clonotype was picked up many times. The chain combines TRBV20-1 with TRBJ2-3; 12 positions agree with TRBD2. Germline CDR1 is DFQATT and CDR2 is SNEGSKA (reference sequence). This CDR3 is 14 amino acids long. DNA of the CDR3: TGCAGGACTAGCGGGAGTTGGGGCACAGATACGCAGTATTTT. This translates into CRTSGSWGTDTQYF.